These 8 T cell receptor beta chains originate from one sample sequenced in a study of blood T cell repertoires in COVID-19. Assay used: immunoSEQ multiplex PCR; TCRdb lists only in-frame clones, some missing. The table lists 290,000 or so clones, 70% to 90% of them singletons, with around 5.5% in the top ten. Sequences were obtained from peripheral blood. These receptors were taken from a man aged 50-60 years with active or convalescent COVID-19.

The genes are TRBV29-1 and TRBJ1-2, with D possibly being TRBD1 (5 bases). The germline CDR1 and CDR2 sequences are SQVTM and ANQGSEA. V gave up 8 bases and J gave up 6 bases, with 16 bases separating them. The CDR3 is made up of 12 amino acids. The CDR3 DNA reads as TGCAGCTCTACCGACGGGGGGGATGGCTACACCTTC. This translates into CSSTDGGDGYTF.

The chain uses TRBV5-1 and TRBJ2-7; D unclear. V was trimmed by 2 bases and J by 0 bases, leaving 6 bases between them. This CDR3 is 13 amino acids long. Germline V gives CDR1 SGHRS, CDR2 YFSETQ. The CDR3 region is CASSLWASYEQYF. The CDR3 bases are TGCGCCAGCAGCTTATGGGCCTCCTACGAGCAGTACTTC.

This clone showed up just once. This chain connects TRBV3-1 (or the pseudogene TRBV3-2) to TRBJ2-1; no clear D. The CDR3 has 15 amino acids. V was cut by 0 bases and J by 7 bases, with 13 bases left in between. Germline assignment: CDR1 LGHDT and CDR2 YNNKEL (reference sequence). This CDR3 is CASSQDGQVVNEQFF. CDR3 DNA: TGTGCCAGCAGCCAAGACGGCCAGGTGGTTAATGAGCAGTTCTTC.

The chain recombines TRBV18 with TRBJ2-2, with 7 bases identical to TRBD2. There are 17 residues in the CDR3. The J segment lost 0 bases and the V segment lost 0 bases, leaving 4 bases of the junction unmatched. Germline V lookup: CDR1 KGHSH, CDR2 LQKENI. CDR3 residues: CASSPPPRGANTGELFF. The CDR3 DNA reads as TGTGCCAGCTCACCACCTCCCCGGGGGGCGAACACCGGGGAGCTGTTTTTT.

V and J are TRBV27 and TRBJ1-1; 8 bases line up with TRBD1. V was pared by 6 bases and J by 5 bases, with 8 bases of the junction left unmatched. Germline-derived CDR1 and CDR2 are MNHEY and SMNVEV (reference sequence). The CDR3 is 14 residues long. CDR3 loop: CASSHRGRWTEAFF. In DNA, the CDR3 is TGTGCCAGCAGCCACAGGGGGAGGTGGACTGAAGCTTTCTTT.

The chain recombines TRBV28 with TRBJ1-4; the match to TRBD1 covers 10 bases. The CDR3 is made up of 14 amino acids. The germline CDR1 and CDR2 sequences are MDHEN and SYDVKM. V lost 7 bases and J lost 7; bases outside the gene matches: 6. CDR3: CASTLTGGFEKLFF. CDR3 nucleotide sequence: TGTGCCAGCACTCTGACAGGGGGCTTTGAAAAACTGTTTTTT.

This chain connects TRBV11-2 to TRBJ2-2; 8 bases line up with TRBD2. The germline V gene encodes CDR1 SGHAT and CDR2 FQNNGV. The CDR3 is made up of 17 amino acids. The J segment lost 5 bases and the V segment lost 2 bases, leaving 10 bases of the junction unmatched. CDR3 in DNA: TGTGCCAGCAGCTTATTTCGGGCTAGCGGGTTGACCGGGGAGCTGTTTTTT. It yields the protein CASSLFRASGLTGELFF.

The V call is TRBV11-2, the J call TRBJ2-1; 9 bases align to TRBD2. CDR1 is SGHAT, CDR2 FQNNGV, per germline. The CDR3 contains 12 residues. V shed 5 bases and J 9 bases; nucleotides not matched to a gene: 2. The CDR3 sequence is CASSLTSGEQFF. CDR3 nucleotides: TGTGCCAGCAGCCTGACTAGCGGTGAGCAGTTCTTC.